These T cell receptor beta chains were read from a single sample in a study of CD8+ T cells in alopecia areata. Method: immunoSEQ multiplex PCR; TCRdb's copy keeps in-frame clones and lacks some. The table includes about 150,000 clones, about 54% detected once. Source material: CD4+ T cells sorted from blood. These receptors all stem from a human donor in good health. Each CDR3 is given with its conserved first and last residue. Each record gives: CDR3 DNA, CDR3 protein, V gene, clone size, J gene, D gene. D genes are given only for firm matches. Only some rows state a clone size, as once, few, many or a class for expanded clones.

TGTGCCTGGAGTTATACTAGCGGGAAAAACATTCAGTACTTC	CAWSYTSGKNIQYF	TRBV30	.	TRBJ2-4	TRBD2
TGCAGCGTTGAAGTCCCAGTGGGGCAGGGCCCTTCCTACGAGCAGTACTTC	CSVEVPVGQGPSYEQYF	TRBV29-1	.	TRBJ2-7	.
TGTGCCTGGAGTGCAACTAACTATGGCTACACCTTC	CAWSATNYGYTF	TRBV30	few	TRBJ1-2	.
TGTGCCAGCAGCCCAGGAGCGGGGCACTCCTACAATGAGCAGTTCTTC	CASSPGAGHSYNEQFF	TRBV7-7	few	TRBJ2-1	TRBD2
TGTGCCTGGAGTGTAGGACTAGTCAGCTCCTACAATGAGCAGTTCTTC	CAWSVGLVSSYNEQFF	TRBV30	.	TRBJ2-1	TRBD2
TGTGCCAGCAGTGAAGGATTGGATACGCAGTATTTT	CASSEGLDTQYF	TRBV25-1	few	TRBJ2-3	.
TGTGCCAGCAGCAACCACAGGGATGTGGGCGGATACGAGCAGTACTTC	CASSNHRDVGGYEQYF	TRBV9	.	TRBJ2-7	.
TGCGCCAGCAGCCCCGGGACCCTAAGACAGGGTTCGAACGAGCAGTACTTC	CASSPGTLRQGSNEQYF	TRBV4-1	once	TRBJ2-7	TRBD1
TGTGCCAGCAGCTTAGTGAGGGGAGACCAAGGTGGAGAGCAGTACTTC	CASSLVRGDQGGEQYF	TRBV7-2	.	TRBJ2-7	.
TGTGCCAGCAGCTTAGAGGCTAGCCTATTCACAGATACGCAGTATTTT	CASSLEASLFTDTQYF	TRBV7-9	.	TRBJ2-3	.
TGCAGCGTTGATTATGCAGCGAACACCGGGGAGCTGTTTTTT	CSVDYAANTGELFF	TRBV29-1	.	TRBJ2-2	.
TGTGCCAGCAGCTTCGGACTAGCGGACAAAAACACCGGGGAGCTGTTTTTT	CASSFGLADKNTGELFF	TRBV11-2	.	TRBJ2-2	TRBD2
TGTGCCAGCAGCTTAACGAGGAAGTTCACCGGGGAGCTGTTTTTT	CASSLTRKFTGELFF	TRBV5-6	.	TRBJ2-2	.
TGCAGCGCCAGGAGCCCGCCCTACGAGCAGTACTTC	CSARSPPYEQYF	TRBV29-1	.	TRBJ2-7	.
TGCAGCGTTGATCGGACAATGAACACTGAAGCTTTCTTT	CSVDRTMNTEAFF	TRBV29-1	.	TRBJ1-1	.
TGCGCCAGCAGTCAATGGCCTAGGGGGTCGGGGAACACTGAAGCTTTCTTT	CASSQWPRGSGNTEAFF	TRBV23-1	few	TRBJ1-1	.
TGTGCCAGCAGCTCCATAGAGCAGTTCTTC	CASSSIEQFF	TRBV11-2	.	TRBJ2-1	.
TGTGCCAGCAGCTTAGTCCGCGGAGGGGCCAACGTCCTGACTTTC	CASSLVRGGANVLTF	TRBV7-9	.	TRBJ2-6	.
TGTGCCAGTAGTCCGAGGACTAGCGGGAGCCACGAGCAGTACTTC	CASSPRTSGSHEQYF	TRBV19	.	TRBJ2-7	TRBD2
TGTGCCATCAGTGCCCAACGGGAGGGCCCAAACATTCAGTACTTC	CAISAQREGPNIQYF	TRBV10-3	few	TRBJ2-4	TRBD2
TGTGCCAGCAGTCTCCGGGGAGGGCACACAGATACGCAGTATTTT	CASSLRGGHTDTQYF	TRBV27	once	TRBJ2-3	TRBD2
TGTGCCAGCTCGGAGCTAGCGGGAGTGGAGCAGTTCTTC	CASSELAGVEQFF	TRBV18	many	TRBJ2-1	TRBD2
TGCAGCCTGGCGGACAATGAGCAGTTCTTC	CSLADNEQFF	TRBV29-1	.	TRBJ2-1	.
TGCAGCGTGACCCCACGCTACAATGAGCAGTTCTTC	CSVTPRYNEQFF	TRBV29-1	.	TRBJ2-1	.
TGTGCCAGCAGCCAACCGGACAGGGCAGAGCAGTACTTC	CASSQPDRAEQYF	TRBV28	.	TRBJ2-7	TRBD1
TGTGCCAGCAGTCCCGGGACTAGCGGATCCTACGAGCAGTACTTC	CASSPGTSGSYEQYF	TRBV6-1	few	TRBJ2-7	TRBD2
TGCGCCAGCAGCCCTCATAAGAACACTGAAGCTTTCTTT	CASSPHKNTEAFF	TRBV5-1	few	TRBJ1-1	.
TGCGCCAGCAGCCAAGAAGAGGGGGCGCGGGGAAACACCATATATTTT	CASSQEEGARGNTIYF	TRBV4-1	.	TRBJ1-3	TRBD1
TGCAGCGTTGCACTAGCCATGGGCGGGGAGCTGTTTTTT	CSVALAMGGELFF	TRBV29-1	.	TRBJ2-2	.
TGTGCCAGCAGCCCAAAGGCGATGGCGGGAGGGCCCTACAATGAGCAGTTCTTC	CASSPKAMAGGPYNEQFF	TRBV11-2	.	TRBJ2-1	TRBD2
TGTGCCACCGAGCCGGGACAGAGGGAGACCCAGTACTTC	CATEPGQRETQYF	TRBV5-8	.	TRBJ2-5	TRBD1
TGTGCCAGCAGCTTAGATGGGGGGAAGCAGTACTTC	CASSLDGGKQYF	TRBV11-3	.	TRBJ2-7	.
TGCAGCGTCGTCCCCTGGTGGAACACTGAAGCTTTCTTT	CSVVPWWNTEAFF	TRBV29-1	.	TRBJ1-1	.
TGTGCCAGCAGCCCAGGAGCTGCGCAGTATTTT	CASSPGAAQYF	TRBV11-2	few	TRBJ2-3	.
TGCAGCGTGGTGACGGGTTGGGCCGGGGAGCTGTTTTTT	CSVVTGWAGELFF	TRBV29-1	once	TRBJ2-2	.
TGTGCCAGCAGCGTAGGGGCAGCCGTGGGCGGGCCCCAGCATTTT	CASSVGAAVGGPQHF	TRBV9	.	TRBJ1-5	.
TGTGCCAGCAGCTTAGTGTTCGGGATCTACAATGAGCAGTTCTTC	CASSLVFGIYNEQFF	TRBV7-8	.	TRBJ2-1	.
TGTGCCAGCAGCCCAGTTATGTTTTACGAGCAGTACTTC	CASSPVMFYEQYF	TRBV7-2	.	TRBJ2-7	.
TGCAGCGTTGAAGCTCAACTCTCGGGAGGAGCTTTCTTT	CSVEAQLSGGAFF	TRBV29-1	.	TRBJ1-1	.
TGTGCCAGCAGTAGGGACAGGGGAAGGCGGGGAGCCACATTT	CASSRDRGRRGATF	TRBV28	few	TRBJ2-2	TRBD1
TGTGCCAGCACTACGGGGAACACTGAAGCTTTCTTT	CASTTGNTEAFF	TRBV2	.	TRBJ1-1	.
TGCGCCAGCAGCGCCGGGACGGAGTATGGCTACACCTTC	CASSAGTEYGYTF	TRBV5-1	.	TRBJ1-2	.
TGCAGCGTTGAACGGGACAGGTACCAAGAGACCCAGTACTTC	CSVERDRYQETQYF	TRBV29-1	.	TRBJ2-5	TRBD1
TGTGCCAGCAGTTACGACGGGGGCGGAAAACTGTTTTTT	CASSYDGGGKLFF	TRBV6-6	.	TRBJ1-4	.
TGTGCCAGCAGTGGTGGGAGAGACTCCTACGAGCAGTACTTC	CASSGGRDSYEQYF	TRBV6-5	.	TRBJ2-7	.
TGTGCCACCAGCAGCTCTGGAAACACCATATATTTT	CATSSSGNTIYF	TRBV15	.	TRBJ1-3	.
TGCAGCGTTGATGCCCGGGGAGCCTACGAGCAGTACTTC	CSVDARGAYEQYF	TRBV29-1	few	TRBJ2-7	.
TGTGGTTCACATACTACCGGCGGGGCCAACGTCCTGACTTTC	CGSHTTGGANVLTF	TRBV28	.	TRBJ2-6	.
TGCGCCAGCAGCTCCATTCGACAGGACGCGAACACCGGGGAGCTGTTTTTT	CASSSIRQDANTGELFF	TRBV5-1	few	TRBJ2-2	.
TGTGCCTGGGCGCGGCTCGCGAGCTCCTACGAGCAGTACTTC	CAWARLASSYEQYF	TRBV30	few	TRBJ2-7	.
TGTGCCAGCAGCTTAGCCGGTCGGGCAGGTGAAGCTTTCTTT	CASSLAGRAGEAFF	TRBV7-9	.	TRBJ1-1	.
TGCAGTGCTAGAGCTGTAGCGGAGCAGTACTTC	CSARAVAEQYF	TRBV20-1	.	TRBJ2-7	.
TGTGCCAGCAGTTACTGGAGCGTAGCTAGCGGGACTGTGCAGTTCTTC	CASSYWSVASGTVQFF	TRBV6-6	few	TRBJ2-1	TRBD2
TGTGCCAGCAGCCAGCGCCGGCTAGCAGATACGCAGTATTTT	CASSQRRLADTQYF	TRBV7-8	.	TRBJ2-3	.
TGCAGCGCCCGAGGGGACCGATCCTACGAGCAGTACTTC	CSARGDRSYEQYF	TRBV29-1	few	TRBJ2-7	.
TGTGCCAGCTCACCAACAGGGACTGGGGCCAACGTCCTGACTTTC	CASSPTGTGANVLTF	TRBV18	.	TRBJ2-6	.
TGTGCCAGCAGTTTATGGCTGAACACCGGGGAGCTGTTTTTT	CASSLWLNTGELFF	TRBV27	.	TRBJ2-2	.
TGTGCCTTGCGGGTGGGGGGGCTGAACACTGAAGCTTTCTTT	CALRVGGLNTEAFF	TRBV30	once	TRBJ1-1	.
TGTGCCAGCAGACCGACAGGGTCCAAAAACATTCAGTACTTC	CASRPTGSKNIQYF	TRBV28	once	TRBJ2-4	TRBD1